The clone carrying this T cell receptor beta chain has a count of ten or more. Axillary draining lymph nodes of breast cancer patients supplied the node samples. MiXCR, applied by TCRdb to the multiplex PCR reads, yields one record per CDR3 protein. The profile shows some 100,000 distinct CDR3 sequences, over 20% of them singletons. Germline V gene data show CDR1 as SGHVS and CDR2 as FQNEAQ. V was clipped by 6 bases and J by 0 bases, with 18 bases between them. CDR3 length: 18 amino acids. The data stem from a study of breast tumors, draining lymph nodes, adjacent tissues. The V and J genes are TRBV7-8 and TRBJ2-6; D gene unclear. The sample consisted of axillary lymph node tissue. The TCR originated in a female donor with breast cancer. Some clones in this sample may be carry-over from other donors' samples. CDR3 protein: CASRSPRLRSSGANVLTF. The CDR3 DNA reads TGTGCCAGCAGGTCCCCGCGACTTCGAAGCTCTGGGGCCAACGTCCTGACTTTC.